These 6 T cell receptor beta chains originate from one sample sequenced in a study of T cells after yellow fever vaccination. MiXCR was run by TCRdb on the 5' RACE reads, yielding one entry per CDR3 protein. The data contain 620,000 or so distinct CDR3 sequences, 17% of them singletons. The material sequenced was PBMCs, taken around 5 days after the first yellow fever vaccination. The receptors come from a young man who received the YFV17D yellow fever vaccine.

In its sample, this clonotype was seen a few times. The chain carries TRBV7-2 and TRBJ2-5; tentatively, D is TRBD2 (5 bases). The CDR3 has 14 amino acids. Germline CDR1 and CDR2: SGHTA and FQGNSA. V was clipped by 3 bases and J by 2 bases, with 10 bases between them. CDR3 DNA: TGTGCCAGCAGCTTGTGGCGGGTACAAGAGACCCAGTACTTC. Translation: CASSLWRVQETQYF.

The V and J genes are TRBV5-1 and TRBJ2-5; a weak D match, TRBD1 (5 bases). This CDR3 has 14 amino acids. Germline-derived CDR1 and CDR2 are SGHRS and YFSETQ. With 2 bases removed from V and 2 bases from J, the gap between germline ends came to 10 bases. DNA of the CDR3: TGCGCCAGCAGCTTCTTCGACAGACAAGAGACCCAGTACTTC. Amino acid sequence: CASSFFDRQETQYF.

The chain links TRBV4-1 to TRBJ1-6, with TRBD1 matching 9 bases. The ends lost 3 bases at V and 10 bases at J; junction bases unmatched: 4. The germline CDR1 and CDR2 sequences are MGHRA and YSYEKL. CDR3 length equals 14 residues. This CDR3 is CASSQTQGASPLHF. CDR3 DNA: TGCGCCAGCAGCCAGACACAGGGGGCCTCACCCCTCCACTTT.

This clonotype was found a few times. The chain recombines TRBV10-3 with TRBJ2-4, with D unresolved. This CDR3 spans 14 amino acids. Germline V gives CDR1 ENHRY, CDR2 SYGVKD. Between the trimmed V and J ends, which lost 4 bases and 7 bases, there was a span of 14 bases. The CDR3 protein is CAISGGGEKNIQYF. The CDR3 DNA sequence: TGTGCCATCAGTGGCGGCGGAGAAAAGAACATTCAGTACTTC.

This clonotype was detected only a few times. The chain employs TRBV7-3 and TRBJ2-1, with 8 bases that match TRBD1. The V and J ends lost 5 bases and 8 bases, in that order; junction bases with no gene match: 5. Germline-derived CDR1 and CDR2 are SGHTA and FQGTGA. The CDR3 loop spans 13 amino acids. CDR3 sequence (DNA): TGTGCCAGCAGCCAGGACAGGGACGATGAGCAGTTCTTC. It encodes CASSQDRDDEQFF. The whole variable domain, remainder taken from reference TRBV7-3 and TRBJ2-1, is GAGVSQTPSNKVTEKGKYVELRCDPISGHTALYWYRQSLGQGPEFLIYFQGTGAADDSGLPNDRFFAVRPEGSVSTLKIQRTERGDSAVYLCASSQDRDDEQFFGPGTRLTVL.

The gene calls are TRBV21-1 and TRBJ1-6; TRBD1 is the table's D call, not checked against the DNA. TRBV21-1 is flagged as a pseudogene. The CDR3 sequence is 13 residues long. The chain's CDR3 is CASTGQGFSPLHF. CDR3 nucleotides: TGTGCCAGCACGGGGCAGGGGTTTTCACCCCTCCACTTT.